This T cell receptor (beta chain) was retrieved from a study of CD8+CD57+ T cells in acquired aplastic anemia. At the level of the study: Sorted CD4+ and CD8+ cells gave a mean 3.2 ug DNA, range roughly 0.19 to 30 ug.

J was trimmed by 4 bases and V by 1 base; bases with no gene match: 6. Germline V gene data show CDR1 as SGHTA and CDR2 as FQGNSA. The CDR3 sequence is 16 residues long. The study profiled TCR beta VDJ and CDR3 using genomic DNA as template. One entry per CDR3 protein, called by TCRdb with MiXCR from the reads. The table has some 190,000 distinct CDR3 sequences, roughly half seen once. Ten or more counts support this clonotype. The sequence derives from a human donor in good health, serving as a control. The V gene is TRBV7-2, the J gene TRBJ2-1, with 8 bases lining up with TRBD2. The specimen sequenced was sorted CD4+, CD8+, or CD8+CD57+ T cells (not recorded which) from PBMCs. The CDR3 DNA reads TGTGCCAGCAGCTTAGGGGTAGCGGGGCGATACAATGAGCAGTTCTTC. It translates to CASSLGVAGRYNEQFF.